The 10 T cell receptor beta chains below were found in one sample sequenced in a study of blood T cell repertoires in COVID-19. The repertoire was sequenced with immunoSEQ multiplex PCR; TCRdb's copy has only in-frame clones and lacks some. The sample lists roughly 180,000 clones, about 80% occurring once. The sequenced sample was PBMCs or T cells enriched from blood (not recorded which). The receptors shown here come from a man aged 55-75 years who had been exposed to COVID-19.

This chain links TRBV7-2 with TRBJ2-7, with 11 bases identical to TRBD2. After removal of 3 bases from V and 3 bases from J, the junction contained 7 bases not matched to a gene. The CDR3 length is 16 residues. Germline CDR1 and CDR2: SGHTA and FQGNSA. The chain's CDR3 is CASSFPLAGGFYEQYF. CDR3 nucleotide sequence: TGTGCCAGCAGCTTCCCTCTAGCGGGAGGTTTCTACGAGCAGTACTTC.

This clone is medium-sized by share. The chain uses TRBV4-3 and TRBJ1-2, with 11 bases identical to TRBD1. CDR3 length: 15 residues. With 3 bases clipped from V and 7 bases from J, the junction kept 7 bases outside the gene matches. CDR1 LGHNA and CDR2 YSLEER come from the germline V gene. CDR3 sequence (DNA): TGCGCCAGCAGCCATACGGGACAGGGGGAGGGTGGCTACACCTTC. It specifies CASSHTGQGEGGYTF.

The chain carries TRBV27 and TRBJ1-5, with D hard to call. This CDR3 is built from 15 residues. Germline assignment: CDR1 MNHEY and CDR2 SMNVEV (reference sequence). Between the trimmed V and J ends, which lost 0 bases and 3 bases, there was a span of 9 bases. Here the CDR3 reads CASSLSGLFNQPQHF. CDR3 DNA: TGTGCCAGCAGTTTATCAGGACTGTTCAATCAGCCCCAGCATTTT.

The table lists this clone with a few counts. At one of its ends the junction is not consistent with the germline gene, which may arise from a read error. The rearrangement uses TRBV6-5 and TRBJ2-1, with 8 positions matching TRBD2. CDR1 is MNHEY and CDR2 is SVGAGI in the germline V gene. The length of the CDR3 is 14 residues. CDR3 in amino acids: CASRLAGLPNAQFF. In DNA, the CDR3 is TGTGCCAGCAGGCTAGCGGGCCTACCGAATGCGCAGTTCTTC.

The chain combines TRBV7-2 with TRBJ2-1; TRBD2 agrees at 8 bases. The germline V gene encodes CDR1 SGHTA and CDR2 FQGNSA. CDR3 length: 15 amino acids. V dropped 7 bases and J dropped 7; count of bases not matched to a gene: 12. The chain's CDR3 is CASTITWASGNEQFF. CDR3 nucleotide sequence: TGTGCCAGCACCATTACCTGGGCTAGCGGGAATGAGCAGTTCTTC.

The V gene is TRBV24-1, the J gene TRBJ2-1; D perhaps matches TRBD1 (6 bases). CDR1 and CDR2 (germline): KGHDR, SFDVKD. Trimming left V 6 bases short and J 9 bases short, with 11 bases between. This CDR3 has 12 amino acids. Written as DNA, the CDR3 is TGTGCCACCAGTTTAAGGGGGTTTGAGCAGTTCTTC. Amino acid sequence: CATSLRGFEQFF.

The chain has TRBV7-9 and TRBJ1-6; the D is unclear. The CDR3 loop spans 14 amino acids. V was pared by 1 base and J by 5 bases, with 6 bases between. Germline V CDR1 and CDR2: SEHNR, FQNEAQ (reference sequence). In DNA, the CDR3 is TGTGCCAGCAGCTTAGGCTCAGATAATTCACCCCTCCACTTT. It codes for CASSLGSDNSPLHF.

The chain links TRBV6-5 to TRBJ2-1; possibly TRBD1 for D (6 bases). Germline lookup yields CDR1 MNHEY and CDR2 SVGAGI. The CDR3 totals 14 residues. Trimming removed 6 bases from V and 5 bases from J, with 14 bases in between. CDR3 region: CASSFLDRNNEQFF. The CDR3 DNA is TGTGCCAGCAGCTTCTTGGACAGAAACAATGAGCAGTTCTTC.

This clone was recorded only once. The CDR3 DNA is TGTGCCAGCAAGGACATCGGACAGGCCTCTGGAAACACCATATATTTT. It yields the protein CASKDIGQASGNTIYF. V is TRBV27 and J is TRBJ1-3; 7 nucleotides agree with TRBD1. Germline loops: CDR1 MNHEY, CDR2 SMNVEV (reference sequence). The V and J ends lost 7 bases and 0 bases, in that order; junction bases with no gene match: 9. The CDR3 extends over 16 amino acids.

The gene calls are TRBV30 and TRBJ1-1; TRBD1 aligns across 10 bases. The CDR3 runs to 14 residues. Germline CDR1 and CDR2: GTSNPN and SVGIG (reference sequence). Trimming removed 2 bases from V and 10 bases from J; junction bases left unmatched: 10. CDR3 DNA: TGTGCCTGGAGTTGGGGACAGGGGACCTCGGGAGCTTTCTTT. Its translation is CAWSWGQGTSGAFF.